The clone carrying this TCR beta chain was detected a few times. Its antigen is unidentified. This record belongs to a study of Graves' ophthalmopathy and Graves' hyperthyroidism. General observations from the study: Blood also harbored most expanded thyroid clonotypes above 0.001 frequency. Stable hyperthyroidism and ophthalmopathy were told apart by a 13-signature model, which achieved 85% to 90% sensitivity and around 80% specificity.

The sequenced template was RNA, covering the TCR beta CDR3 region. HTBI primers primed a first-round RT-PCR, and a second-round multiplex PCR followed. TCRdb fed the multiplex PCR reads into MiXCR, producing one record per CDR3 protein. Counted here are around 670,000 distinct CDR3 sequences, approximately 40% occurring once; the ten biggest clones make up around 40%. From germline, CDR1 is SNHLY and CDR2 FYNNEI. The J segment lost 1 base and the V segment lost 6 bases, leaving 10 bases of the junction unmatched. The CDR3 loop spans 16 amino acids. This clonotype was obtained from an adult man with Graves' ophthalmopathy. Sequencing used peripheral blood. The rearrangement uses TRBV2 and TRBJ2-7; TRBD2 matches at 9 bases. The CDR3 here is CASRGGLARTSYEQYF. CDR3 in DNA: TGTGCCAGCAGGGGGGGACTAGCTAGAACTTCCTACGAGCAGTACTTC.